This T cell receptor beta chain was sequenced for a study of blood T cell repertoires in COVID-19. Study at large: Samples representing acute and convalescent COVID-19 were sourced from the United States, Italy and Spain. PBMCs, B-cell-depleted T cells, or T cells were the source of the cDNA or gDNA that made up the material.

The germline V gene encodes CDR1 MNHEY and CDR2 SMNVEV (reference sequence). Trimming took 9 bases from V and 8 from J; bases not matched to a gene: 12. This CDR3 contains 15 residues. Per the original methods: Cell counts per sample came from amplifying reference gene primers. Only in-frame clones appear in the TCRdb table, and some are missing; sequencing was by immunoSEQ multiplex PCR. From that table come the V and J calls and clone size; the DNA was used to work out D and trimming. The table lists some 200,000 clones, just over 85% of them singletons, with about 4% in the top ten. Participants spanned ages about 18 to 90 years and resided in roughly 22 US areas.

The gene calls are TRBV27 and TRBJ1-4; the match to TRBD1 covers 10 bases. This sequence originates from a woman aged 40 to 55 with acute COVID-19. Input material: PBMCs or T cells enriched from blood (not recorded which). DNA for the CDR3: TGTGCCAGGGCGGGACAGGGGCTTTTGGGGGAAAAACTGTTTTTT. Translated: CARAGQGLLGEKLFF.